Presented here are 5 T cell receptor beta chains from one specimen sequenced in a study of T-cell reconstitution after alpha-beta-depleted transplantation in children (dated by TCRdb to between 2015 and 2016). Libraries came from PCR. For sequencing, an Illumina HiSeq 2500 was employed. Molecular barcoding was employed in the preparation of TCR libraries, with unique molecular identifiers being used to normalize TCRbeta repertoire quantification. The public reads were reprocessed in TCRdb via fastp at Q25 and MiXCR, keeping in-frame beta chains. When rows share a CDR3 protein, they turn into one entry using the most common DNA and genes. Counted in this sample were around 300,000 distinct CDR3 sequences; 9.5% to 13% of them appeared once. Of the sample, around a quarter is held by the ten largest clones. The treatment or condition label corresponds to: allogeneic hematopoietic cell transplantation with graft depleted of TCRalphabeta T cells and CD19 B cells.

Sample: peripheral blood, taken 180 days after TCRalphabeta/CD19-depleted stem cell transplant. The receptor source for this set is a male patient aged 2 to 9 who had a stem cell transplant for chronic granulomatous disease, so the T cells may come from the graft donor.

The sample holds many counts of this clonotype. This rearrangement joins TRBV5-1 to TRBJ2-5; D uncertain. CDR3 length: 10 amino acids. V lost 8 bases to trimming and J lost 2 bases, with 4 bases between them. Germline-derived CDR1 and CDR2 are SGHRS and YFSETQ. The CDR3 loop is CAREQETQYF. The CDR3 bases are TGCGCCAGGGAACAAGAGACCCAGTACTTC.

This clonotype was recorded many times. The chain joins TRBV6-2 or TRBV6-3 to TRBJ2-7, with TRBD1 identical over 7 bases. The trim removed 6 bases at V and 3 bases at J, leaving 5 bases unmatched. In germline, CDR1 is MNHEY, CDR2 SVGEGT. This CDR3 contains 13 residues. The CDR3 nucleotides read TGTGCCAGCAGCTGGGACAGAATCTACGAGCAGTACTTC. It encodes CASSWDRIYEQYF.

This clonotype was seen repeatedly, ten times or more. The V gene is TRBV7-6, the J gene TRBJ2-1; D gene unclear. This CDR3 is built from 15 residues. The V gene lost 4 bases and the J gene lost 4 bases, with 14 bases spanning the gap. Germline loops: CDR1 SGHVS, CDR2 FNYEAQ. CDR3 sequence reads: CASSSNPTEYNEQFF. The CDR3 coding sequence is TGTGCCAGCAGCTCAAACCCAACAGAGTACAATGAGCAGTTCTTC.

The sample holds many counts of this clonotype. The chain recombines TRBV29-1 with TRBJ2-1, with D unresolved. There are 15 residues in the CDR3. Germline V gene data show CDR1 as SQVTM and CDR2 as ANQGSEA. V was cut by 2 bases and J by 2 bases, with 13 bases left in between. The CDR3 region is CSVEPYSRPYNEQFF. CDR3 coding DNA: TGCAGCGTTGAACCATACTCGAGGCCCTACAATGAGCAGTTCTTC.

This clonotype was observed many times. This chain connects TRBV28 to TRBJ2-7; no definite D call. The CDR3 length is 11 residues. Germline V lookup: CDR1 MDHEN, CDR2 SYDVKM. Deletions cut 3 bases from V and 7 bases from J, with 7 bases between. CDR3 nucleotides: TGTGCCAGCAGTTTCGTATCGGAGCAGTACTTC. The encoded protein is CASSFVSEQYF.